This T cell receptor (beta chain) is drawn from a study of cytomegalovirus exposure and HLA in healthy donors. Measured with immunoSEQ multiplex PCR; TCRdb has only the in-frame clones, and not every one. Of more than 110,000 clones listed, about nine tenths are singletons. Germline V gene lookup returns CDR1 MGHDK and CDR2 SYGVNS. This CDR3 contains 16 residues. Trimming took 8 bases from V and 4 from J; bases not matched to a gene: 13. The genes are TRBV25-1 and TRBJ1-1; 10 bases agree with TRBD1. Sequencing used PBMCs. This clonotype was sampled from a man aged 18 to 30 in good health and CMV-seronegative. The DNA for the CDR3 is TGTGCCAGCGTCCCGACAGGGGGCGGTGTCTTCACTGAAGCTTTCTTT. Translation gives CASVPTGGGVFTEAFF.